A single sample is the source of the 15 T cell receptor beta chains below, sequenced in a study of T cell repertoires in cytomegalovirus infection. TCRdb re-called the reads with MiXCR, one entry per CDR3 protein. Seen here are around 310,000 distinct CDR3 sequences, roughly 15% observed once, and the top ten hold 9.5% to 15%. Sequencing used PBMCs. These receptors were obtained from a human donor in good health (CMV status not recorded). Some clones in this sample may be carry-over from other donors' samples.

This clonotype was detected ten times or more. The chain couples TRBV12-3 or TRBV12-4 to TRBJ2-5; TRBD1 matches at 8 bases. The CDR3 consists of 17 residues. Trimming took 7 bases from V and 5 from J; bases not matched to a gene: 18. The CDR3 DNA follows: TGTGCCAGCACTCAAGGATGGGCGGGACAGGCCTCTGAGACCCAGTACTTC. This translates into CASTQGWAGQASETQYF.

This chain connects TRBV5-1 to TRBJ1-2; 7 positions agree with TRBD1. J gave up 0 bases and V 0 bases, and 5 bases lay outside the gene matches. This CDR3 spans 16 amino acids. Germline V gives CDR1 SGHRS, CDR2 YFSETQ. The CDR3 protein is CASSLGGTVSNYGYTF. The CDR3 DNA follows: TGCGCCAGCAGCTTGGGTGGGACAGTATCTAACTATGGCTACACCTTC.

A remark on this clonotype: It may be a read error: a sequence one base away is much more abundant. The V and J genes are TRBV4-1 and TRBJ2-5; D is tentatively TRBD1 or TRBD2 (5 bases each). The CDR3 spans 16 residues. Trimming took off 3 bases at V and 4 bases at J, with 18 bases between the two ends. Germline V gene data show CDR1 as MGHRA and CDR2 as YSYEKL. This chain's CDR3 is CASSQPMGESRETQYF. DNA of the CDR3: TGCGCCAGCAGCCAGCCGATGGGGGAAAGTCGAGAGACCCAGTACTTC.

In this sample, this clonotype turned up many times. The chain uses TRBV2 and TRBJ2-7; 8 bases are shared with TRBD1. The germline V gene encodes CDR1 SNHLY and CDR2 FYNNEI. Trimming cost V 8 bases and J 2 bases; bases outside gene matches: 5. This CDR3 has 13 amino acids. CDR3 residues: CASEGQETYEQYF. The CDR3 DNA follows: TGTGCCAGCGAGGGACAGGAGACCTACGAGCAGTACTTC.

This clonotype was picked up many times. The chain joins TRBV4-1 to TRBJ1-1; 7 nucleotides line up with TRBD1. The CDR3 loop spans 15 amino acids. CDR1 and CDR2 from the germline V gene are MGHRA and YSYEKL. The V segment lost 4 bases and the J segment 1 base; nucleotides outside the gene matches: 6. The CDR3, as DNA: TGCGCCAGCAGCCTAGCGGGACAGACGAACACTGAAGCTTTCTTT. This codes for CASSLAGQTNTEAFF.

This clonotype was counted between two and nine times. The chain recombines TRBV15 with TRBJ2-7, with TRBD2 matching over 7 bases. Germline CDR1 reads LNHNV; CDR2 reads YYDKDF (reference sequence). Trimming removed 1 base from V and 3 bases from J; junction bases left unmatched: 0. This CDR3 is built from 13 residues. CDR3 protein: CATSRGEGYEQYF. The CDR3 DNA reads TGTGCCACCAGCAGAGGGGAGGGCTACGAGCAGTACTTC. Using reference TRBV15 and TRBJ2-7 for the parts outside the CDR3, the full variable domain is DAMVIQNPRYQVTQFGKPVTLSCSQTLNHNVMYWYQQKSSQAPKLLFHYYDKDFNNEADTPDNFQSRRPNTSFCFLDIRSPGLGDTAMYLCATSRGEGYEQYFGPGTRLTVT.

This clonotype was detected a few times. The chain has TRBV23-1 and TRBJ2-4; D uncertain. TRBV23-1 is an open reading frame whose function is uncertain. V was trimmed by 4 bases and J by 5 bases, leaving 12 bases between them. CDR3 length: 14 amino acids. The CDR3 nucleotides are TGCGCCAGCAGTCGGAACCCAGGTCAAAACATTCAGTACTTC. Its translation: CASSRNPGQNIQYF.

The chain links TRBV4-2 to TRBJ1-6; no firm D call. The CDR3 has 15 residues. Trimming pared 7 bases from V and 5 bases from J, leaving 15 bases between. Germline V CDR1 and CDR2: LGHNA, YNFKEQ. CDR3 sequence reads: CASTQLGGNNSPLHF. DNA of the CDR3: TGTGCCAGCACACAGTTGGGAGGGAATAATTCACCCCTCCACTTT.

This clonotype was detected many times. The chain links TRBV6-2 or TRBV6-3 to TRBJ1-5; D unresolved. V was pared by 5 bases and J by 0 bases, with 8 bases between. This CDR3 spans 14 amino acids. Germline CDR1 reads MNHEY; CDR2 reads SVGEGT. Here the CDR3 DNA reads TGTGCCAGCAGTCGAGAATATAGCAATCAGCCCCAGCATTTT. Translating gives CASSREYSNQPQHF.

The chain recombines TRBV5-6 with TRBJ2-2; D uncertain. This CDR3 is 14 amino acids long. V lost 0 bases, J lost 6 bases, and 9 bases lay in between. Germline V gives CDR1 SGHDT, CDR2 YYEEEE. The CDR3: CASSLERNAGELFF. The CDR3 coding sequence is TGTGCCAGCAGCTTGGAGCGAAATGCCGGGGAGCTGTTTTTT.

This clonotype was seen only a few times. V is TRBV19 and J is TRBJ2-1, with 7 bases that match TRBD2. Germline values: CDR1 LNHDA, CDR2 SQIVND (reference sequence). The CDR3 consists of 14 residues. Trimming removed 9 bases from V and 6 bases from J; junction bases left unmatched: 11. The CDR3 sequence is CASAPGLPRNEQFF. For the CDR3, the DNA is TGTGCCAGCGCTCCGGGACTACCTCGCAATGAGCAGTTCTTC.

As to this clonotype: A much larger clone lies one base from this, so it may be a read error. The chain employs TRBV20-1 and TRBJ1-1, with unresolved D. This CDR3 is 14 amino acids long. The germline V gene encodes CDR1 DFQATT and CDR2 SNEGSKA (reference sequence). CDR3 nucleotides: TGCAATGCTGGAAGAGGTGGAGGAGACACTGAAGCTTTCTTT. Its translation: CNAGRGGGDTEAFF.

There are many counts of this clonotype. The V gene is TRBV27, the J gene TRBJ1-6; 8 nucleotides match TRBD1. Germline values: CDR1 MNHEY, CDR2 SMNVEV (reference sequence). This CDR3 has 18 residues. V lost 0 bases and J lost 7; bases outside the gene matches: 11. The CDR3 loop reads CASSLSPATDRENSPLHF. CDR3 nucleotide sequence: TGTGCCAGCAGTTTATCCCCAGCTACGGACAGGGAGAATTCACCCCTCCACTTT.

This clonotype was seen many times. V gene TRBV28 combines with J gene TRBJ1-6; D is perhaps TRBD1 (5 bases). The CDR3 spans 14 residues. The germline V and J ends were trimmed by 5 bases and 7 bases, with 12 bases remaining between them. CDR1 and CDR2 from the germline V gene are MDHEN and SYDVKM. The CDR3 DNA reads TGTGCCAGCAGTGGGAGAGACAGAAATTCACCCCTCCACTTT. Residues: CASSGRDRNSPLHF.

The chain is built from TRBV10-3 and TRBJ1-1, with D perhaps TRBD1 (5 bases). The length of the CDR3 is 12 residues. From germline, CDR1 is ENHRY and CDR2 SYGVKD. V lost 10 bases to trimming and J lost 3 bases, with 12 bases between them. CDR3 nucleotides: TGTGCCACCAGGCGGGGGGACACTGAAGCTTTCTTT. Amino acid sequence: CATRRGDTEAFF.